A selection of T cell receptor beta chains follows, all from one sample in a study of blood T cell repertoires in COVID-19. Here immunoSEQ multiplex PCR was the method, and the copy in TCRdb shows in-frame clones only, minus some. The sample lists roughly 250,000 clones, around 82% occurring once. Sequenced: peripheral blood. All receptors come from a woman of 80 years or more with active or convalescent COVID-19. The conserved cysteine and the conserved F or W are not part of the CDR3 here. Fields, in order: D gene, V gene, CDR3 protein. The D gene is left open where the match is weak.

>NA|TRBV18
ASSFTGQSYEQY
>NA|TRBV20-1
SAINEGYT
>NA|TRBV5-1
ASNRGTSSYNEQF
>NA|TRBV10-3
AIRRQGGLDEQY
>NA|TRBV27
ASSFGQSAGNTIY
>TRBD1|TRBV5-5
ASSGNRGYTEAF
>TRBD1|TRBV30
VVFGTGGKNYGYT
>NA|TRBV30
AWKPLGAKDEQY
>TRBD1|TRBV5-1
ASSLLPGQGGAEAF
>NA|TRBV5-1
ASSPGAETGNTIY
>NA|TRBV27
AIQGAYSNQPQH
>NA|TRBV28
ASTPQWTADIEAF
>TRBD1|TRBV19
ASSPLDRAPNEKLF
>NA|TRBV28
ASKLRGGYTEAF
>NA|TRBV28
ASSSHASTTNYGYT
>TRBD2|TRBV28
ASSPGTSSYNEQF
>TRBD2|TRBV5-1
ASSDSSGSIYEQY
>NA|TRBV19
ASSPLPTGPYGYT
>NA|TRBV30
AWGGQENSPLH
>NA|TRBV5-1
ASSLSGNEQF
>TRBD1|TRBV29-1
SVEDPEYRGRNEKLF
>NA|TRBV7-8
ASSFWLGAGNVDQPQH
>TRBD2|TRBV3-1/TRBV3-2
ASLPGGSQETQY
>NA|TRBV18
ASSPLGGSDSYEQY
>NA|TRBV10-1
ASSAALAGNSPLH
>TRBD1|TRBV20-1
SASVQGSSSGNTIY
>TRBD1|TRBV7-9
ASSLGAGQANYGYT
>NA|TRBV28
ASSLIGRGEAF
>TRBD1|TRBV5-6
ASNFDRGIGQPQH
>NA|TRBV6-5
ASSLQQGGGEKLF
>NA|TRBV15
ATSRAIGTPYGYT
>TRBD2|TRBV27
ASSPSGGTDTQY
>NA|TRBV18
ASSRQFQETQY
>NA|TRBV27
ATKTDPSNYGYT
>NA|TRBV5-1
ASSTGQLNTEAF
>TRBD2|TRBV7-2
ASSARVAGDTDTQY
>TRBD2|TRBV19
ASRRTSGDYNEQF
>NA|TRBV30
AWSVLGGRTEAF
>NA|TRBV12-3/TRBV12-4
ASRLGAAEKLF
>TRBD2|TRBV27
ASSLGGRALYEQY
>NA|TRBV15
ATSRDSRETQY
>TRBD2|TRBV9
ASQREGNTGELF
>TRBD1|TRBV7-9
ASSFEVGRGNYGYT
>NA|TRBV3-1/TRBV3-2
ASSQPGDGYT
>TRBD1|TRBV7-9
ASSARQGGNTEAF
>TRBD1|TRBV30
AGTQGQAIPLH
>TRBD1|TRBV5-1
ASSVGQANYGYT
>NA|TRBV11-2
ASSYWGLYGYT
>TRBD2|TRBV19
ASSINVAGGFGDQQF
>NA|TRBV7-9
ASSSQGGYTEAF
>TRBD1|TRBV19
ASSKDRVNTEAF